This T cell receptor beta chain appears in the sequencing data of a study of shared clonotypes between healthy human individuals. V was pared by 6 bases and J by 4 bases, with 16 bases between. Germline values: CDR1 KGHSH, CDR2 LQKENI. The length of the CDR3 is 15 residues. Several immunoSEQ plates held equal portions of the genomic DNA taken from each subset. Authors' methods: Quality scores were absent from the junction-only immunoSEQ sequences, so filtering differed. The method was immunoSEQ multiplex PCR; TCRdb's version includes in-frame clones alone and lacks a portion of them. That table gives V, J and clone size, and the DNA gave D and trimming. The table lists about 1,500,000 clones, 95% to 97% of them singletons.

The specimen was naive CD4+ T cells sorted from blood. Subset: CD45RA+ positively selected. This chain links TRBV18 with TRBJ2-1, with D possibly TRBD2 on 6 matching bases. The source of this sequence is a man aged 30-40 years in good health. The DNA of the CDR3 is TGTGCCAGCTCCCCGGAGGGGAGTCCGTACAATGAGCAGTTCTTC. Its protein product is CASSPEGSPYNEQFF.